This T cell receptor (beta chain) appears in the sequencing data of a study of cytomegalovirus exposure and HLA in healthy donors. PCR employed 60 Vbeta and 13 Jbeta primers. Generated by immunoSEQ multiplex PCR, the TCRdb table keeps only in-frame clones and is missing some. The sample lists some 150,000 clones; more than 65% were seen once. This receptor was taken from a young man in good health and CMV-seropositive. The sample consisted of PBMCs.

The CDR3 sequence: CATSKDMNTEAFF. The DNA of the CDR3 is TGTGCCACCAGTAAGGACATGAACACTGAAGCTTTCTTT. The chain links TRBV15 to TRBJ1-1; tentative D call: TRBD1 (5 bases). CDR1 LNHNV and CDR2 YYDKDF come from the germline V gene (reference sequence). The CDR3 runs 13 residues. Trimming shortened V by 6 bases and J by 0 bases, and 8 bases separated the two germline ends.